The 27 T cell receptor beta chains reported below all come from one sample, sequenced in a study of tumor-infiltrating lymphocytes in primary liver carcinoma. TCR beta cDNA was reverse-transcribed from about 500 ng of total RNA. The reaction used a constant-region primer and ProtoScript II reverse transcriptase. Researchers made the TCR beta libraries by running three nested multiplex PCR rounds with slightly modified ARM-PCR. A C-beta reverse primer and TRBV1-TRBV30 forward primers served in each of the first two PCR rounds, at 10 cycles apiece. One entry per CDR3 protein results from TCRdb running MiXCR on the multiplex PCR reads. The repertoire holds about 320,000 distinct CDR3 sequences, with 55% to 65% as singletons. Out of unsorted whole blood came the blood RNA, and germline DNA was extracted as well. Sequencing was done on a sample of peripheral blood. Receptors originate from a man aged 35-49 years with primary liver carcinoma and hepatitis B virus infection.

About this clonotype itself: Germline and junction disagree at one end, which may indicate a read error. The rearrangement uses TRBV6-6 and TRBJ1-5; a weak D match, TRBD1 (5 bases). The length of the CDR3 is 15 residues. From germline, CDR1 is MNHNY and CDR2 SVGAGI (reference sequence). CDR3 sequence: CASSPGGRAGQPQHF. CDR3 bases: TGTGCCAGCAGTCCCGGGGGGAGGGCGGGTCAGCCCCAACATTTT.

On this clonotype itself: This sequence may be a read error, since a much larger clone differs from it by one base. The chain employs TRBV29-1 and TRBJ2-5; possible D gene TRBD1, 5 bases. Germline lookup yields CDR1 SQVTM and CDR2 ANQGSEA. This CDR3 spans 13 amino acids. The CDR3 region is CNVEKGFQETQYF. CDR3 bases: TGCAACGTTGAAAAGGGGTTCCAAGAGACCCAGTACTTC.

For this clonotype: One junction end disagrees with the germline gene, perhaps due to a read error. The chain recombines TRBV6-5 with TRBJ2-4, with D unresolved. This CDR3 has 15 residues. Germline V gene data show CDR1 as MNHEY and CDR2 as SVGAGI. CDR3 amino acids: CASSYSPTWGNIQCF. The CDR3 bases are TGTGCCAGCAGTTACTCTCCAACCTGGGGAAACATTCAGTGCTTC.

A note on this clonotype: A junction boundary mismatches the germline segment, possibly from a read error. This chain links TRBV29-1 with TRBJ2-5, with 7 bases matching TRBD2. Germline assignment: CDR1 SQVTM and CDR2 ANQGSEA. The CDR3 spans 15 residues. The CDR3 nucleotides read TGCAGTGTTGAGGGACCCGGGAGGCTCCAAGAGATCCAATACTTC. It encodes CSVEGPGRLQEIQYF.

This chain joins TRBV11-1 and TRBJ2-1; D ambiguous. The V gene lost 9 bases and the J gene lost 6 bases, with 24 bases spanning the gap. Germline CDR1 and CDR2: SGHAT and FQDESV (reference sequence). The CDR3 length is 16 residues. DNA for the CDR3: TGTGCCAGTGCCCGGAACGTCCTGAGCTCATTCAATGAGCAGTTCTTC. Translated: CASARNVLSSFNEQFF.

The rearrangement uses TRBV28 and TRBJ2-2, with 7 bases identical to TRBD2. Per germline, CDR1 MDHEN and CDR2 SYDVKM. The CDR3 loop spans 15 amino acids. The V gene end was trimmed by 10 bases and the J gene end by 2 bases; junction bases not matched to a gene: 10. The CDR3 DNA is TGTGCCACCCCCGGGGAGGGAGTAAACACCGGGGAGCTGTTTTTT. Its protein product is CATPGEGVNTGELFF.

At least ten counts were recorded for this clonotype. The gene calls are TRBV6-5 and TRBJ2-5; D is possibly TRBD1 (6 bases). This CDR3 contains 14 residues. From germline, CDR1 is MNHEY and CDR2 SVGAGI. Trimming took off 4 bases at V and 9 bases at J, with 18 bases between the two ends. In DNA form, the CDR3 reads TGTGCCAGCAGTTTGGGGGCCAGTGGACTGGCCCAGTACTTC. This sequence encodes CASSLGASGLAQYF.

As regards this clonotype: The CDR3 carries no conserved terminal phenylalanine or tryptophan, so it likely arises from a read error. The V and J genes are TRBV6-5 and TRBJ1-6, with D unclear. This CDR3 is built from 18 residues. V was shortened by 0 bases and J by 0 bases, with 12 bases between the two germline ends. From germline, CDR1 is MNHEY and CDR2 SVGAGI. CDR3 in DNA: TGTGCCAGCAGTTACTCCGACCGGCTGAGCTCCTATAATTCACCCCTCCACACT. Amino acid sequence: CASSYSDRLSSYNSPLHT.

Concerning this clonotype itself: One end of the junction fails to match germline, which may point to a read error. The J gene is TRBJ1-1, the V gene TRBV14; D gene unclear. CDR3 length: 14 amino acids. Germline values: CDR1 SGHDN, CDR2 FVKESK. Here the CDR3 DNA reads TGTGCGAGCAACCAAGATTTGATGAACACTGAAGCTTACTTT. This translates into CASNQDLMNTEAYF.

Details on this clonotype: A read error may explain this, as a much larger clone is one base away. The chain joins TRBV12-3 or TRBV12-4 to TRBJ2-7, with no clear D. The CDR3 extends over 14 amino acids. The CDR3 DNA reads TGTGTCAGCAGCCGGCCAGGCCCCTCCTACGAGCAGTACTTC. Its translation: CVSSRPGPSYEQYF.

Comment on this clonotype: A much larger clone lies a single base off, so this may be a read error. CDR3 DNA sequence: TGCGCCAACAGCCAAGAAGGAGCAGATACGCAGTATTTT. Protein: CANSQEGADTQYF. This sequence joins TRBV4-3 and TRBJ2-3, with D unclear. From germline, CDR1 is LGHNA and CDR2 YSLEER. This CDR3 region has 13 residues.

The chain employs TRBV4-3 and TRBJ2-6; tentative D call: TRBD1 (5 bases). V lost 4 bases and J 1 base, leaving 23 bases between the germline ends. The CDR3 length is 20 residues. Germline V gene data show CDR1 as LGHNA and CDR2 as YSLEER. CDR3 in DNA: TGCGCCAGCAGCCCATCTTTCGTGGGTAGGGGCCTATCTGGGGCCAACGTCCTGACTTTC. This codes for CASSPSFVGRGLSGANVLTF.

For this clonotype: In this CDR3 the conserved last residue, phenylalanine or tryptophan, is missing, so a read error is likely. The V gene is TRBV29-1, the J gene TRBJ2-7; 8 bases are a match to TRBD1. Germline CDR1 reads SQVTM; CDR2 reads ANQGSEA. The CDR3 totals 14 residues. CDR3 residues: CSAARTGSSHEQYL. The CDR3 coding sequence is TGCAGCGCTGCGAGGACAGGGTCCTCCCACGAGCAGTACTTA.

Regarding this clonotype: This may be a read error, as it is one base from a much larger clone. The CDR3 ends on some other residue instead of the conserved phenylalanine or tryptophan, so this is likely a read error. The V and J genes are TRBV29-1 and TRBJ2-1, with unresolved D. Germline values: CDR1 SQVTM, CDR2 ANQGSEA. The CDR3 has 11 residues. With 3 bases removed from V and 2 bases from J, the gap between germline ends came to 2 bases. This chain's CDR3 is CSVETYNEQFS. In DNA form, the CDR3 reads TGCAGCGTTGAGACCTACAATGAGCAGTTCTCC.

With respect to this clonotype: One end of the junction does not line up with germline, which may come from a read error. The chain links TRBV11-1 to TRBJ2-7, with 7 bases identical to TRBD2. The CDR3 spans 15 residues. Germline V gene data show CDR1 as SGHAT and CDR2 as FQDESV (reference sequence). In DNA form, the CDR3 reads TGTGCCACCAGCTTAGGGCTAGCGGAAACCTACGAGCAGTACTTC. It specifies CATSLGLAETYEQYF.

Worth noting for this clonotype: A much larger clone differs by one base, so this may be a read error. The CDR3 ends on some other residue instead of the conserved phenylalanine or tryptophan, so this is likely a read error. The chain recombines TRBV29-1 with TRBJ1-1; D gene ambiguous. The CDR3 length is 11 residues. Trimming pared 0 bases from V and 7 bases from J, leaving 6 bases between. Germline-derived CDR1 and CDR2 are SQVTM and ANQGSEA. The CDR3 reads CSVEDPGEAFS. The CDR3, as DNA: TGCAGCGTTGAAGACCCTGGTGAAGCTTTCTCT.

A note on this clonotype: One junction end disagrees with the germline gene, perhaps due to a read error. The V gene is TRBV6-1, the J gene TRBJ1-5, with no clear D. The CDR3 extends over 14 amino acids. The germline gives CDR1 MNHNS, CDR2 SASEGT. The CDR3 loop is CANSRTGSNQPQHF. The CDR3 DNA sequence: TGTGCCAACAGTCGGACGGGGAGCAATCAGCCCCAGCATTTT.

V and J are TRBV2 and TRBJ2-3; 7 bases agree with TRBD1. Germline V lookup: CDR1 SNHLY, CDR2 FYNNEI. After removal of 8 bases from V and 3 bases from J, the junction contained 2 bases not matched to a gene. The CDR3 length is 12 residues. The CDR3 here is CASQQGTDTQYF. DNA of the CDR3: TGTGCCAGCCAACAGGGGACAGATACGCAGTATTTT.

Notes on this clonotype: The final CDR3 position lacks the conserved phenylalanine or tryptophan, pointing to a likely read error. V and J are TRBV11-1 and TRBJ2-3; D uncertain. The length of the CDR3 is 10 residues. Germline V gene lookup returns CDR1 SGHAT and CDR2 FQDESV (reference sequence). CDR3 loop: CASLGDTQYY. In DNA, the CDR3 is TGTGCTAGCCTGGGGGATACGCAGTATTAT.

As regards this clonotype: The missing conserved phenylalanine or tryptophan at the end of this CDR3 makes a read error likely. The V and J genes are TRBV11-2 and TRBJ2-5; D is unresolved. CDR3 size: 14 residues. V lost 5 bases and J 2 bases, leaving 12 bases between the germline ends. Per germline, CDR1 SGHAT and CDR2 FQNNGV. The CDR3 coding sequence is TGTGCCAGCAGCCGCGAAGTTTCTCAAGAGACCCAGTACACC. This codes for CASSREVSQETQYT.

A remark on this clonotype: Germline is not matched at one junction end, which may reflect a read error. The chain combines TRBV11-1 with TRBJ2-7; 7 nucleotides match TRBD2. This CDR3 is built from 15 residues. CDR1 and CDR2 from the germline V gene are SGHAT and FQDESV (reference sequence). Here the CDR3 DNA reads TGTGCCAGCAGCTTAGGACTAGCAGAAACCTACGGGCAGTACTTC. Encoded protein: CASSLGLAETYGQYF.

The chain uses TRBV28 and TRBJ2-1; 10 bases are a match to TRBD1. Germline-derived CDR1 and CDR2 are MDHEN and SYDVKM. This CDR3 spans 15 amino acids. V shed 6 bases, J shed 10 bases, and the junction held 12 bases outside the gene matches. The CDR3 spells CASSKAPGQGREQFF. The CDR3 region has the DNA TGTGCCAGCAGCAAGGCCCCGGGACAGGGGAGGGAGCAGTTCTTC.

In the case of this clonotype: This CDR3 fails to terminate in the conserved phenylalanine or tryptophan, so it likely reflects a read error. The chain links TRBV5-8 to TRBJ2-7; the D is unclear. The CDR3 is made up of 12 amino acids. With 4 bases removed from V and 7 bases from J, the gap between germline ends came to 12 bases. Germline V CDR1 and CDR2: SGHTS, YDEGEE. The CDR3 spells CASSPGCGEQYL. CDR3 nucleotides: TGTGCCAGCAGCCCCGGATGTGGGGAGCAGTACTTA.

To note about this clonotype: A read error is possible here, since a much larger clone lies one base away. The rearrangement links TRBV29-1 to TRBJ2-2; TRBD2 matches 10 bases. The junction had 7 bases not matched to a gene; V was cut back by 5 bases and J by 4 bases. The CDR3 contains 15 residues. Germline CDR1 reads SQVTM; CDR2 reads ANQGSEA. The CDR3 sequence: CSVLPGLAITGELFF. The CDR3, as DNA: TGCAGCGTTTTGCCGGGACTAGCGATCACCGGGGAGCTGTTTTTT.

Regarding this clonotype: The junction departs from germline at one end; a sequencing error may be responsible. The chain carries TRBV6-5 and TRBJ1-4, with 7 bases matching TRBD1. CDR1 MNHEY and CDR2 SVGAGI come from the germline V gene. This CDR3 region has 13 residues. CDR3 nucleotides: TGTGGCAGCAGTATGACAGGGAACGGAAAACTGTTTTTT. Encoded protein: CGSSMTGNGKLFF.

Regarding this clonotype: Being one base from a much bigger clone, this may be a read error. The rearrangement uses TRBV6-2 or TRBV6-3 and TRBJ1-5; 9 nucleotides align to TRBD1. This CDR3 is 15 amino acids long. Losses at the gene ends were 7 bases for V and 9 bases for J; bases not matched to a gene: 13. Germline values: CDR1 MNHEY, CDR2 SVGEGT. The CDR3 DNA reads as TGTGCCAGCATTGATCAGGGACAGGGAGGGCGGCCCCAGCATTTT. This translates into CASIDQGQGGRPQHF.

This clonotype was observed at least ten times. The J gene is TRBJ1-4, the V gene TRBV4-1; the D gene is possibly TRBD1 (6 bases). V was trimmed by 1 base and J by 7 bases, leaving 19 bases between them. CDR3 length: 17 residues. CDR1 and CDR2 (germline): MGHRA, YSYEKL. The CDR3 nucleotides are TGCGCCAGCAGCCAAGTACCCACAGGGAGTTTCGGTGAAAAACTGTTTTTT. This encodes CASSQVPTGSFGEKLFF.